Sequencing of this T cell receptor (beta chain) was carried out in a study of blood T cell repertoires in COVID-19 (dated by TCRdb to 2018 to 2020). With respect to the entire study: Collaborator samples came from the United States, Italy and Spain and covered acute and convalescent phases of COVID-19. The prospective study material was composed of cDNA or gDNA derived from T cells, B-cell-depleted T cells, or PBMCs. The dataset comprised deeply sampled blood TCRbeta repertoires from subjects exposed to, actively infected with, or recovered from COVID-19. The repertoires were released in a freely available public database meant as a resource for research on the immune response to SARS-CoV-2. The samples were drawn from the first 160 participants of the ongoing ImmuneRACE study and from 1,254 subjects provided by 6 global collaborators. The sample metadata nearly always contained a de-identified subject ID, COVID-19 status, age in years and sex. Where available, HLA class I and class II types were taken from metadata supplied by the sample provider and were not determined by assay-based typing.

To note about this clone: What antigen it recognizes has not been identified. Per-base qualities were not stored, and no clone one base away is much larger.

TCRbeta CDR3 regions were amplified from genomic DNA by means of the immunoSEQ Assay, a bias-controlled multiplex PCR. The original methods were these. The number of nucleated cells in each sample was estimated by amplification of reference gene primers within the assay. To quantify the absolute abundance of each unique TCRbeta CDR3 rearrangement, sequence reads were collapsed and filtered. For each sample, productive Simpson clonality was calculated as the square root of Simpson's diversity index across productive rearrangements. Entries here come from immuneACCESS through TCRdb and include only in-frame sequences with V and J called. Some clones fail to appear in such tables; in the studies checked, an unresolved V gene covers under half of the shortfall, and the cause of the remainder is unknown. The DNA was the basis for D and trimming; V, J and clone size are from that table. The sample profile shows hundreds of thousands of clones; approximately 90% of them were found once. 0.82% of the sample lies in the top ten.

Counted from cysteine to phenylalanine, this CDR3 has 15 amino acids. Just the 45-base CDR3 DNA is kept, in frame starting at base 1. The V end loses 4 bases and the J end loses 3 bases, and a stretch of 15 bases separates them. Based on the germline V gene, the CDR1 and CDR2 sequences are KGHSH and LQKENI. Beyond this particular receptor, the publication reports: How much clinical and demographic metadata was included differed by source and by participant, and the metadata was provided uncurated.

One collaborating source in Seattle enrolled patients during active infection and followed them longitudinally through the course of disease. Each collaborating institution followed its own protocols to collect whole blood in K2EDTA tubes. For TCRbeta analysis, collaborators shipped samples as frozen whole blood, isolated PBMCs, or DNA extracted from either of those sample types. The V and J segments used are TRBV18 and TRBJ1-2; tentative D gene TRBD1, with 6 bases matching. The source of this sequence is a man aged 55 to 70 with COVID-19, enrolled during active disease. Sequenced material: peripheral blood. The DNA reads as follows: TGTGCCAGCTCACTACAGGGTTCGGGTGACTATGGCTACACCTTC. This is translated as CASSLQGSGDYGYTF.